Listed below are T cell receptor beta chains from one sample, sequenced in a study of blood T cell repertoires in COVID-19. Method: immunoSEQ multiplex PCR; TCRdb's copy keeps in-frame clones and lacks some. The table has fewer than 350,000 clones, about 91% seen once. Material: peripheral blood. These receptors were taken from a woman in her 30s with COVID-19, enrolled during active disease. CDR3s include the opening cysteine and the closing phenylalanine or tryptophan. Each record gives: V gene, D gene, clone size, J gene, CDR3 DNA, CDR3 protein. The D gene is left open where the match is weak. Not every row has a clone size; where given, it reads once, few, many or a size class.

>TRBV19|TRBD1|few|TRBJ1-2
TGTGCCAGTAGTTCCGGGACAGGGAATGGCTACACCTTC
CASSSGTGNGYTF
>TRBV9|NA|NA|TRBJ1-6
TGTGCCAGCAGCGTAGTCCCGGGAAATAATTCACCCCTCCACTTT
CASSVVPGNNSPLHF
>TRBV13|NA|NA|TRBJ1-3
TGTGCCAGCTCCCCCGGAGACTTCTCTGGAAACACCATATATTTT
CASSPGDFSGNTIYF
>TRBV12-3/TRBV12-4|NA|few|TRBJ1-3
TGTGCCAGCAGCACTGGTGGTTGGTACACCATATATTTT
CASSTGGWYTIYF
>TRBV6-5|NA|once|TRBJ2-5
TGTGCCAGCAAAGTGGGTTTACAGGGCCAAGAGACCCAGTACTTC
CASKVGLQGQETQYF
>TRBV2|NA|NA|TRBJ1-4
TGTGCCAGCAGTGCAAGACCGCCATCACGGGAGGAAAAACTGTTTTTT
CASSARPPSREEKLFF
>TRBV7-9|NA|once|TRBJ1-4
TGTGCCAGCAGCTCGGAGAGAGCAACTAATGAAAAACTGTTTTTT
CASSSERATNEKLFF
>TRBV24-1|TRBD1|NA|TRBJ2-1
TGTGCCACCAGTGATCGACAGGGTAGGACCTACAATGAGCAGTTCTTC
CATSDRQGRTYNEQFF
>TRBV25-1|NA|NA|TRBJ1-2
TGTGCCAGCAGTGCGGACACAGGGGGCTACACCTTC
CASSADTGGYTF
>TRBV3-1/TRBV3-2|NA|NA|TRBJ1-5
TGTGCCAGCAGCCAAGCCGTTAGCAATCAGCCCCAGCATTTT
CASSQAVSNQPQHF
>TRBV7-8|NA|NA|TRBJ2-5
TGTGCCAGCAGCGTGAGGGTCCCGAGGCCCCCGCAAGAGACCCAGTACTTC
CASSVRVPRPPQETQYF
>TRBV4-2|TRBD1|NA|TRBJ2-7
TGTGCCAGCAGCCAAGGCGAGACAGGGTTCTACGAGCAGTACTTC
CASSQGETGFYEQYF
>TRBV7-8|NA|NA|TRBJ1-6
TGTGCCAGCAGCTTACAGAGGGCGGAATATTCACCCCTCCACTTT
CASSLQRAEYSPLHF
>TRBV7-9|NA|NA|TRBJ1-2
TGTGCCAGCAGCACACCCCCGCTGTATGGCTACACCTTC
CASSTPPLYGYTF
>TRBV24-1|NA|NA|TRBJ1-2
TGTGCCACCAGTGGGACAAGTTATGGCTACACCTTC
CATSGTSYGYTF
>TRBV2|TRBD1|once|TRBJ2-5
TGTGCCAGCAGAACGACAGGGCTGGTCGAGACCCAGTACTTC
CASRTTGLVETQYF
>TRBV19|NA|NA|TRBJ2-5
TGTGCCAGTAGTATCAGTCCAGGGGGGGAGACCCAGTACTTC
CASSISPGGETQYF
>TRBV5-1|NA|NA|TRBJ2-6
TGCGCCAGCAGCTACCGGTTTTTCGGGGCCAACGTCCTGACTTTC
CASSYRFFGANVLTF
>TRBV27|NA|NA|TRBJ2-2
TGTGCCAGCAGTTTGACGGCAGGGATAGCCGGGGAGCTGTTTTTT
CASSLTAGIAGELFF
>TRBV6-2/TRBV6-3|NA|once|TRBJ1-6
TGTGCCAGCAGTTACTCGTTAACGGGGGGAGCGGCGCAGAATTCACCCCTCCACTTT
CASSYSLTGGAAQNSPLHF
>TRBV5-1|NA|NA|TRBJ2-3
TGCGCCAGCAGCTTGGTTGGCAGCACAGATACGCAGTATTTT
CASSLVGSTDTQYF
>TRBV11-2|NA|NA|TRBJ1-3
TGTGCCAGCAGCTCCACAGAAGGAACCATATATTTT
CASSSTEGTIYF
>TRBV12-3/TRBV12-4|NA|few|TRBJ2-2
TGTGCCAGCTCCCTAAAAACCGGGGAGCTGTTTTTT
CASSLKTGELFF
>TRBV19|TRBD1|few|TRBJ1-2
TGTGCCAGTAGTATTGACAGGGCAGGCGGCTACACCTTC
CASSIDRAGGYTF
>TRBV27|NA|NA|TRBJ1-6
TGTGCCAGCAGTCTTAGGGAGTATAATTCACCCCTCCACTTT
CASSLREYNSPLHF
>TRBV15|TRBD1|NA|TRBJ1-5
TGTGCCACCAGCCCCCCTCTTCTGACAGGGTATAGCAATCAGCCCCAGCATTTT
CATSPPLLTGYSNQPQHF
>TRBV7-9|NA|NA|TRBJ1-1
TGTGCCAGCAGCTTACTGGCAACAGGGAGCAGAACTGAAGCTTTCTTT
CASSLLATGSRTEAFF
>TRBV19|NA|NA|TRBJ1-2
TGTGCCAGTAGTATTTCGGGCTACGAACAGGGTGGCTACACCTTC
CASSISGYEQGGYTF
>TRBV5-1|TRBD2|NA|TRBJ2-5
TGCGCCAGCAGCTTGGTTCTAGCGGGGGGGCAGGAGACCCAGTACTTC
CASSLVLAGGQETQYF
>TRBV28|NA|NA|TRBJ2-4
TGTGCCAGCAGTTTCCTTCCGGGGACTCTAGCCAAAAACATTCAGTACTTC
CASSFLPGTLAKNIQYF
>TRBV18|NA|NA|TRBJ2-1
TGTGCCAGCTCCATCGCAGTAAATGAGCAGTTCTTC
CASSIAVNEQFF
>TRBV11-3|NA|once|TRBJ2-1
TGTGCCAGCAGCCCAGGAGGCGGTTCCTACAATGAGCAGTTCTTC
CASSPGGGSYNEQFF
>TRBV7-2|TRBD1|NA|TRBJ1-1
TGTGCCAGCAGCCTATCGGGCACAGGGGCGACTGAAGCTTTCTTT
CASSLSGTGATEAFF
>TRBV29-1|TRBD2|NA|TRBJ2-5
TGCAGCGTTTGGGACCCCGCGGGGGCCCAGTACTTC
CSVWDPAGAQYF
>TRBV5-8|TRBD1|NA|TRBJ1-5
TGTGCCAGCAGTAAAGGGACAGGGGGCAATCAGCCCCAGCATTTT
CASSKGTGGNQPQHF
>TRBV3-1/TRBV3-2|NA|NA|TRBJ1-1
TGTGCCAGCAGCCAAGAGGGAGGGCGGGGTGACACTGAAGCTTTCTTT
CASSQEGGRGDTEAFF
>TRBV2|TRBD1|NA|TRBJ1-2
TGTGCCAGCAGTGCCGTGACAGGGGCCCATGGCTACACCTTC
CASSAVTGAHGYTF
>TRBV7-2|NA|NA|TRBJ2-3
TGTGCCAGCAGCTACGGGAACACAGATACGCAGTATTTT
CASSYGNTDTQYF
>TRBV5-5|TRBD1|NA|TRBJ2-1
TGTGCCAGCTACAAACCGGGACAGCTCTACAATGAGCAGTTCTTC
CASYKPGQLYNEQFF